This entry concerns a single TCR beta chain. Its antigen is not identified. Profiling relied on immunoSEQ multiplex PCR, and the TCRdb table lists in-frame clones only, not all of them. The repertoire holds 70,000 to 90,000 clones, with around four fifths as singletons. The CDR3 extends over 14 amino acids. V was shortened by 4 bases and J by 4 bases, with 11 bases between the two germline ends. The V gene's germline CDR1 is SGHRS and CDR2 YFSETQ. This sample stems from a study of T cell responses to AZD1222 COVID-19 vaccine. The study's findings and limits: Of spike-specific TCRs, nearly half reportedly target regions left unmutated in variants. The study identified only five or six AZD1222 recipients as seropositive at baseline. Dominant CD4 TCR responses targeted spike regions 160-218 and 743-854. It should be noted that donors were predominantly white British and more often female, and clonal diversity was possibly underestimated.

The receptor was isolated from an adult in good health. The rearrangement links TRBV5-1 to TRBJ1-4; a weak D match, TRBD1 (5 bases). Sequenced material: peripheral blood, taken on day 0 of AZD1222 vaccination. The DNA of the CDR3 is TGCGCCAGCAGCCGTTTTGGGGGTAATGAAAAACTGTTTTTT. Translated, it gives CASSRFGGNEKLFF.